This TCR beta chain was retrieved from a study of cytomegalovirus exposure and HLA in healthy donors. Study-wide results and caveats: In an earlier analysis, most TCR beta V segments were productive about 87% or about 30% of the time. The likely explanation for a cluster of highly shared sequence variants was sequencing artifact.

V was trimmed by 9 bases and J by 6 bases, leaving 14 bases between them. The germline gives CDR1 MNHNS, CDR2 SASEGT. The CDR3 totals 13 residues. A multiplex PCR was run with 60 Vbeta primers and 13 Jbeta primers. Using immunoSEQ multiplex PCR, the repertoire was profiled, and TCRdb retains in-frame clones only, with some absent. The sample shows approximately 110,000 clones, over 80% of them seen only once. Concerning this clone: The antigen remains unidentified.

V usage is TRBV6-1 and J usage is TRBJ1-4; a weak D match, TRBD1 (5 bases). Sequences were obtained from PBMCs. This receptor was obtained from a man aged 45-60 years in good health and CMV-seronegative. CDR3 nucleotide sequence: TGTGCCAGTAATATAGACAGAGATGAAAAACTGTTTTTT. Translation: CASNIDRDEKLFF.